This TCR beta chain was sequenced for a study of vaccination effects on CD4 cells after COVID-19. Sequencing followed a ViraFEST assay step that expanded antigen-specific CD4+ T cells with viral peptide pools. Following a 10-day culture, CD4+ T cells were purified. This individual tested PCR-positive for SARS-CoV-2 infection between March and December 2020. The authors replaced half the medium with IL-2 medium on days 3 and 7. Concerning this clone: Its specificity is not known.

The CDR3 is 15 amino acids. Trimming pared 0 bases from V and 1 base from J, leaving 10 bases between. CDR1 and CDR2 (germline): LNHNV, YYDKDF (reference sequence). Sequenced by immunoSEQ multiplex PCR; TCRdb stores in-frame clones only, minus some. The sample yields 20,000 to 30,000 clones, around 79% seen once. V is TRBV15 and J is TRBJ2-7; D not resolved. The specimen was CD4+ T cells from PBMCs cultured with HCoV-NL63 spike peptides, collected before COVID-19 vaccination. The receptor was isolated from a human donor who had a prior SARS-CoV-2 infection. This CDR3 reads CATSRDLLKSYEQYF. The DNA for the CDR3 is TGTGCCACCAGCAGAGATCTTTTAAAATCCTACGAGCAGTACTTC.